The 19 T cell receptor beta chains reported below all come from one sample, sequenced in a study of blood T cell repertoires in COVID-19. Sequencing was performed with immunoSEQ multiplex PCR; in TCRdb, only in-frame clones are kept and a portion is missing. The sample has roughly 30,000 clones; over 75% are singletons. The source material was peripheral blood. These receptors were collected from a human donor in a cohort sampled during active COVID-19.

The chain joins TRBV5-5 to TRBJ2-3, with TRBD1 matching 9 bases. This CDR3 contains 16 residues. CDR1 SGHKS and CDR2 YYEKEE come from the germline V gene (reference sequence). Trimming cost V 4 bases and J 4 bases; bases outside gene matches: 10. CDR3 DNA: TGTGCCAGCAGCAGTCATGGACAGGGGTCCCCAGATACGCAGTATTTT. Translating gives CASSSHGQGSPDTQYF. Together with reference TRBV5-5 and TRBJ2-3, the CDR3 gives the full variable domain: DAGVTQSPTHLIKTRGQQVTLRCSPISGHKSVSWYQQVLGQGPQFIFQYYEKEERGRGNFPDRFSARQFPNYSSELNVNALLLGDSALYLCASSSHGQGSPDTQYFGPGTRLTVL.

This chain joins TRBV4-1 and TRBJ2-1, with D maybe TRBD2 (7 bases). V lost 0 bases, J lost 5 bases, and 11 bases lay in between. CDR1 is MGHRA, CDR2 YSYEKL, per germline. The CDR3 runs 15 residues. The CDR3 is CASSQDSGGHNEQFF. The DNA of the CDR3 is TGCGCCAGCAGCCAAGATTCGGGGGGCCACAATGAGCAGTTCTTC.

The V gene is TRBV9, the J gene TRBJ1-4; D unclear. The CDR3 runs to 15 residues. V shed 0 bases and J shed 7 bases, with 13 bases lying between them. Germline values: CDR1 SGDLS, CDR2 YYNGEE. Here the CDR3 reads CASSVAGRRGEKLFF. The CDR3 nucleotides are TGTGCCAGCAGCGTAGCTGGCAGGCGGGGTGAAAAACTGTTTTTT. The full variable domain, rest sourced from reference TRBV9 and TRBJ1-4, is DSGVTQTPKHLITATGQRVTLRCSPRSGDLSVYWYQQSLDQGLQFLIQYYNGEERAKGNILERFSAQQFPDLHSELNLSSLELGDSALYFCASSVAGRRGEKLFFGSGTQLSVL.

V and J are TRBV19 and TRBJ2-3; the D is unclear. Germline CDR1 reads LNHDA; CDR2 reads SQIVND (reference sequence). Trimming took off 0 bases at V and 0 bases at J, with 13 bases between the two ends. The CDR3 has 17 residues. The CDR3 reads CASSIDLSAPSTDTQYF. CDR3 nucleotides: TGTGCCAGTAGTATAGATCTCAGCGCGCCTAGCACAGATACGCAGTATTTT.

The genes are TRBV7-9 and TRBJ2-3; D is unclear. This CDR3 spans 17 amino acids. Trimming cost V 4 bases and J 2 bases, with 19 bases left between them. Germline V gene data show CDR1 as SEHNR and CDR2 as FQNEAQ (reference sequence). The chain's CDR3 is CASSSMGRTANTDTQYF. The DNA for the CDR3 is TGTGCCAGCAGCTCTATGGGTCGAACAGCTAACACAGATACGCAGTATTTT.

In this sample, this clone turned up once. The rearrangement joins TRBV7-2 to TRBJ2-5; TRBD2 matches at 10 bases. V dropped 5 bases and J dropped 10; count of bases not matched to a gene: 10. The CDR3 is 14 residues long. Germline values: CDR1 SGHTA, CDR2 FQGNSA. In DNA form, the CDR3 reads TGTGCCAGCAGCCCAGATAATAGCGGGGGGATCCAGTACTTC. It yields the protein CASSPDNSGGIQYF.

The CDR3 bases are TGTGCCAGCACTAAAGGGGGAGTCAGCACAGATACGCAGTATTTT. Protein: CASTKGGVSTDTQYF. This rearrangement joins TRBV9 to TRBJ2-3, with a weak D call TRBD1 (6 bases). The CDR3 sequence is 15 residues long. The V gene lost 6 bases and the J gene lost 0 bases, with 14 bases spanning the gap. The germline V gene has CDR1 SGDLS and CDR2 YYNGEE.

The rearrangement links TRBV25-1 to TRBJ2-2; 8 bases align to TRBD1. V shed 6 bases, J shed 2 bases, and the junction held 11 bases outside the gene matches. CDR3 size: 17 residues. Germline assignment: CDR1 MGHDK and CDR2 SYGVNS. CDR3 in amino acids: CASSPGLGQDNTGELFF. In DNA form, the CDR3 reads TGTGCCAGCAGCCCAGGGCTGGGACAGGATAACACCGGGGAGCTGTTTTTT. Drawing the rest from reference TRBV25-1 and TRBJ2-2, the complete variable domain is EADIYQTPRYLVIGTGKKITLECSQTMGHDKMYWYQQDPGMELHLIHYSYGVNSTEKGDLSSESTVSRIRTEHFPLTLESARPSHTSQYLCASSPGLGQDNTGELFFGEGSRLTVL.

The DNA for the CDR3 is TGTGCCAGCCAACGGGGGGGGTACGAGCAGTACTTC. Residues: CASQRGGYEQYF. The chain links TRBV6-5 to TRBJ2-7; 8 bases are shared with TRBD2. The CDR3 covers 12 residues. Germline-derived CDR1 and CDR2 are MNHEY and SVGAGI. The V segment lost 8 bases and the J segment 4 bases; nucleotides outside the gene matches: 4.

The CDR3 sequence is CATGTSSYNEQFF. Here the CDR3 DNA reads TGCGCCACAGGGACAAGCTCCTACAATGAGCAGTTCTTC. The chain carries TRBV5-1 and TRBJ2-1; D possibly corresponds to TRBD1 (6 bases). Germline-derived CDR1 and CDR2 are SGHRS and YFSETQ. The CDR3 contains 13 residues. V dropped 9 bases and J dropped 0 bases, with 10 bases sitting between them. Full variable domain (remainder filled in from reference TRBV5-1 and TRBJ2-1): KAGVTQTPRYLIKTRGQQVTLSCSPISGHRSVSWYQQTPGQGLQFLFEYFSETQRNKGNFPGRFSGRQFSNSRSEMNVSTLELGDSALYLCATGTSSYNEQFFGPGTRLTVL.

The chain is built from TRBV7-9 and TRBJ2-1; the D is unclear. Trimming took off 10 bases at V and 9 bases at J, with 10 bases between the two ends. CDR3 length equals 10 residues. The germline V gene encodes CDR1 SEHNR and CDR2 FQNEAQ (reference sequence). As DNA, the CDR3 is TGTGCCACCAACCGAGGTGAGCAGTTCTTC. It encodes CATNRGEQFF.

The chain links TRBV5-6 to TRBJ2-7, with 8 nucleotides matching TRBD1. This CDR3 region has 15 residues. The germline V gene encodes CDR1 SGHDT and CDR2 YYEEEE. The V gene end was trimmed by 3 bases and the J gene end by 4 bases; junction bases not matched to a gene: 9. As DNA, the CDR3 is TGTGCCAGCAGCTCTCTCGGACAGGGTGTTTACGAGCAGTACTTC. Its translation is CASSSLGQGVYEQYF.

V and J are TRBV7-2 and TRBJ1-1, with D possibly matching TRBD1 (5 bases). The CDR3 is 15 amino acids. Germline V gene data show CDR1 as SGHTA and CDR2 as FQGNSA. The V gene lost 3 bases and the J gene lost 4 bases, with 15 bases spanning the gap. CDR3 in amino acids: CASSLSYGGSTEAFF. The CDR3 DNA reads TGTGCCAGCAGCTTGTCGTATGGGGGGAGCACTGAAGCTTTCTTT.

This chain connects TRBV5-1 to TRBJ1-1; 9 bases match TRBD1. Germline CDR1 is SGHRS and CDR2 is YFSETQ. The CDR3 runs 17 residues. Trimming removed 4 bases from V and 5 bases from J; junction bases left unmatched: 15. The CDR3 reads CASSKGTGIMDRTEAFF. The CDR3 nucleotides read TGCGCCAGCAGCAAAGGGACAGGGATTATGGATCGGACTGAAGCTTTCTTT. The variable domain in full, completed from reference TRBV5-1 and TRBJ1-1, reads KAGVTQTPRYLIKTRGQQVTLSCSPISGHRSVSWYQQTPGQGLQFLFEYFSETQRNKGNFPGRFSGRQFSNSRSEMNVSTLELGDSALYLCASSKGTGIMDRTEAFFGQGTRLTVV.

This chain joins TRBV24-1 and TRBJ1-3; possibly TRBD1 for D (6 bases). There are 16 residues in the CDR3. Germline CDR1 is KGHDR and CDR2 is SFDVKD. V lost 3 bases and J lost 4, with 15 bases in between. The CDR3 sequence: CATSDPRSGGGNTIYF. The CDR3 region has the DNA TGTGCCACCAGTGATCCGCGGTCGGGGGGCGGAAACACCATATATTTT.

This clone was recorded only once. The chain couples TRBV6-2 or TRBV6-3 to TRBJ1-2; 9 bases are shared with TRBD1. The germline CDR1 and CDR2 sequences are MNHEY and SVGEGT. This CDR3 contains 14 residues. With V trimmed by 5 bases and J by 7 bases, 8 bases remained unmatched. CDR3 sequence: CASSRGTGTGGYTF. CDR3 bases: TGTGCCAGCAGTCGTGGGACAGGGACGGGTGGCTACACCTTC.

The chain joins TRBV28 to TRBJ1-1; the D gene is possibly TRBD1 (6 bases). The ends were cut back, 5 bases at V and 1 base at J, with 14 bases in the middle. CDR3 length: 15 residues. The V gene's germline CDR1 is MDHEN and CDR2 SYDVKM. The DNA of the CDR3 is TGTGCCAGCAGTCCCCTACAGGGTAGGAACACTGAAGCTTTCTTT. The encoded protein is CASSPLQGRNTEAFF.

This chain's CDR3 is CASSFRLAGPQTQQYF. DNA of the CDR3: TGTGCCAGCAGTTTCAGACTAGCGGGGCCTCAGACCCAGCAGTACTTC. The rearrangement uses TRBV11-3 and TRBJ2-7, with 11 bases fitting TRBD2. CDR3 length equals 16 residues. The J segment lost 8 bases and the V segment lost 6 bases, leaving 15 bases of the junction unmatched. The germline V gene encodes CDR1 SGHNT and CDR2 YENEEA.

V is TRBV6-2 or TRBV6-3 and J is TRBJ2-1; TRBD2 matches at 8 bases. Germline CDR1 reads MNHEY; CDR2 reads SVGEGT. CDR3 length: 15 residues. Trimming at V came to 2 bases and at J to 4 bases, leaving 4 bases not matched to a gene. CDR3 nucleotides: TGTGCCAGCAGTTACGCCGGGGGGGGATACAATGAGCAGTTCTTC. This sequence encodes CASSYAGGGYNEQFF.